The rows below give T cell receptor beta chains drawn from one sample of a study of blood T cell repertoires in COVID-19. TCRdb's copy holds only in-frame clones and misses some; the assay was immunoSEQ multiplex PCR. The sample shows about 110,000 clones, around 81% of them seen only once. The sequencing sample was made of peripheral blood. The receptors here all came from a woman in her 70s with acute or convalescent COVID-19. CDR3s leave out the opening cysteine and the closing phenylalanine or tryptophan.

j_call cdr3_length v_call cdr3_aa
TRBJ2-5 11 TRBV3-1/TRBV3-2 ASRGTGQETQY
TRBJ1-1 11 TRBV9 ASSGKAGGKAF
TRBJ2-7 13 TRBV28 ASSFGTGRGWEQY
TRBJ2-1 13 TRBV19 ASSRGLRSYNEQF
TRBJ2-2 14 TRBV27 ASTPGGGEGTGELF
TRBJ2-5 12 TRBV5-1 ASSLRDRQETQY
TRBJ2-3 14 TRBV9 ASSVGPRGSTDTQY
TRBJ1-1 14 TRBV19 ASSEIRQAGNTEAF
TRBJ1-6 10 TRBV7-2 ASSFRLSPLH
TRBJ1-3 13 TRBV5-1 ASSVSGQPGNTIY
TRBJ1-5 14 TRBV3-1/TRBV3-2 ASSQDPGDRYQPQH
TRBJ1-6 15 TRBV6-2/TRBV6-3 ASSYRHPGQGNSPLH
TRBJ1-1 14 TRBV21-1 ASSKRGGCGDTEAF
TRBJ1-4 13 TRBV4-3 ASSQVWGLKEKLF
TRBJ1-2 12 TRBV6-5 ASRFVSEANGYT
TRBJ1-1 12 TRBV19 ASSERTGVPEAF
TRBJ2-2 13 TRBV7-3 ASSSSPDLTGELF
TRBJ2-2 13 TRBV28 ASSPSGTASGELF
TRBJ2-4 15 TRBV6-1 ASSARQPTEAKNIQY
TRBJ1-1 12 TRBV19 ASKIQASNTEAF
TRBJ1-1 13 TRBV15 ATSRDRRQNTEAF
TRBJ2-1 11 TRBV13 ASSPPGYNEQF
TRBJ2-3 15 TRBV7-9 ASSLARHRTGFDTQY
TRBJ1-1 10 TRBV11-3 ASSPGQGTAF
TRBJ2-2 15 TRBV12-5 ARGEGEGIANTGELF
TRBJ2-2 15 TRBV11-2 ASSLGRGGGAGGELF
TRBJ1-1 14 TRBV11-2 ASSLWSRGLNTEAF
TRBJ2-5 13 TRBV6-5 ASSSVAGGRETQY
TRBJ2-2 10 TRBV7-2 ASSTSYGELF
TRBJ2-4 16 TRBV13 ASSLFLAGGLAKNIQY
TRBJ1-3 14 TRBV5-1 ASSLGRGDSGNTIY
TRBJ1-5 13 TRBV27 ASSLTGTGVQPQH
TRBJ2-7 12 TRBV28 ASSFTGRAYEQY
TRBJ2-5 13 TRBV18 ASSPPNRAQETQY
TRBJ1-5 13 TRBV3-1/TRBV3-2 ASSHGTVSNQPQH
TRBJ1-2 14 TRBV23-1 ASSPLGWTGRSGYT
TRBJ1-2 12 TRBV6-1 ASSGGQGFYGYT
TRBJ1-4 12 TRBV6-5 ASSYGGADEKLF
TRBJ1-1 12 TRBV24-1 ATSDFEGNTEAF
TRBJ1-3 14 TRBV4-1 ASSQPTGNSGNTIY
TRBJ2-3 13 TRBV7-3 ASSLTGHNTDTQY
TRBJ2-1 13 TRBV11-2 ASSLGGTNYNEQF
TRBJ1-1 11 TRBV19 ASNSGELTEAF
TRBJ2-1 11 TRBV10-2 ASIRLGNNEQF
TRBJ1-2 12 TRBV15 ATSRFGQGDGYT
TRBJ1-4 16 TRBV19 ASSPRDRGDATNEKLF